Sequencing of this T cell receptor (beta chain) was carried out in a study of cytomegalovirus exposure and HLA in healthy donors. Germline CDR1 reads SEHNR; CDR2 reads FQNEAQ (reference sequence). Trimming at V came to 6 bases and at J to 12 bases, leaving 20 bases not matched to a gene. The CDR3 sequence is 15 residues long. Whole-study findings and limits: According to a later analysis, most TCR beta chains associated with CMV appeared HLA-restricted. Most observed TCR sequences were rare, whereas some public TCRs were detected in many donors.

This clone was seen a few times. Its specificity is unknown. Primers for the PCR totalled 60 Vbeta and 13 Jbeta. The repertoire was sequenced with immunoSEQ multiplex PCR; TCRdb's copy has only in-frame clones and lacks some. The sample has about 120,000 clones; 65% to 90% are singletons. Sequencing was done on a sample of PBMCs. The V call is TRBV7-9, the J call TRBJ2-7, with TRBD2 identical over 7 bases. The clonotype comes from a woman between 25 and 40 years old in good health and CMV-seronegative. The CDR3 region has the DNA TGTGCCAGCAGTTATGATCGTGGGGGGGTCTCAAAGTGGTACTTC. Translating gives CASSYDRGGVSKWYF.